This TCR beta chain comes out of a study of OX40 agonist ivuxolimab in advanced cancers. The method was immunoSEQ multiplex PCR; TCRdb's version includes in-frame clones alone and lacks a portion of them. The profile shows 45,000 to 65,000 clones, under 85% of them singletons. The CDR3 length is 17 residues. The V gene's germline CDR1 is SGHKS and CDR2 YYEKEE (reference sequence). Germline trimming cut 3 bases from V and 6 bases from J; bases unmatched to any gene: 7. The material sequenced was CD4+ or CD8+ T cells sorted from blood, taken in a trial of the OX40 agonist ivuxolimab. This receptor was identified in an adult with an advanced solid tumor such as melanoma, head and neck, liver or kidney cancer. V is TRBV5-5 and J is TRBJ2-2; 14 nucleotides match TRBD2. The CDR3 coding sequence is TGTGCCAGCAGCTCACCGGGACTAGCGGGGGTGGCCGGGGAGCTGTTTTTT. It specifies CASSSPGLAGVAGELFF.